This TCR beta chain was recorded in a study of shared clonotypes between healthy human individuals. In the study overall: The composition of the donors was a couple of women and a few men aged 18 to 49.

Spread over ten immunoSEQ deep assay plates, unsorted PBMC DNA underwent sequencing. Profiling relied on immunoSEQ multiplex PCR, and the TCRdb table lists in-frame clones only, not all of them. The data show 400,000 to 600,000 clones, 70% to 80% seen once. The clonotype comes from a woman between 35 and 50 years old in good health. Some clones in this sample may be carry-over from other donors' samples. The source material was PBMCs.

CDR3 in amino acids: CASSRRSAGRDTEAFF. The CDR3, as DNA: TGTGCCAGCAGCCGCCGATCCGCGGGGAGGGACACTGAAGCTTTCTTT. V is TRBV5-6 and J is TRBJ1-1; no clear D. This CDR3 spans 16 amino acids. V was clipped by 4 bases and J by 3 bases, with 19 bases between them. Per the germline V gene, CDR1 is SGHDT and CDR2 is YYEEEE.